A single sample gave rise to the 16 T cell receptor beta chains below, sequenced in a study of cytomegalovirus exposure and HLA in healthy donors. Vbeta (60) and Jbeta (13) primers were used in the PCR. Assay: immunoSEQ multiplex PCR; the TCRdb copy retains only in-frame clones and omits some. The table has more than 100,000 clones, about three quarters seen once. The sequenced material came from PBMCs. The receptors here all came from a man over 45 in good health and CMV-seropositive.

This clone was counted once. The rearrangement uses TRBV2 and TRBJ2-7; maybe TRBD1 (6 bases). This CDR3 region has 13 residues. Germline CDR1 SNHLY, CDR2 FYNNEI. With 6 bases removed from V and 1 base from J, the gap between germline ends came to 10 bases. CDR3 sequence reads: CASSPDSSYEQYF. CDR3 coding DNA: TGTGCCAGCAGCCCGGACAGTTCCTACGAGCAGTACTTC.

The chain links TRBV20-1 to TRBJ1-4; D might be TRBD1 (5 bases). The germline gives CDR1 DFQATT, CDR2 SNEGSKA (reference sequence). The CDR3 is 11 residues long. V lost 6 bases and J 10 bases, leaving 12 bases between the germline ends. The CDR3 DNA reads TGCAGTGCCCCCCGGGGGGTAAAACTGTTTTTT. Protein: CSAPRGVKLFF.

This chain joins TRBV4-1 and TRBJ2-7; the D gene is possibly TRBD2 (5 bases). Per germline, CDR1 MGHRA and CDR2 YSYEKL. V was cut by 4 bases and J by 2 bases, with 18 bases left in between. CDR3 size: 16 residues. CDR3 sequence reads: CASSPTGITETYEQYF. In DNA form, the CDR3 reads TGCGCCAGCAGCCCGACCGGGATCACTGAGACCTACGAGCAGTACTTC.

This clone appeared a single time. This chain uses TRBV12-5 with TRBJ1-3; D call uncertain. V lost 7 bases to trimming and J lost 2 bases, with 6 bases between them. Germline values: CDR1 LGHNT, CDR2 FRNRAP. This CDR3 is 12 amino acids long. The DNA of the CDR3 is TGTGCTAGTGCCCCAGCTGGAAACACCATATATTTT. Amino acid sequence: CASAPAGNTIYF.

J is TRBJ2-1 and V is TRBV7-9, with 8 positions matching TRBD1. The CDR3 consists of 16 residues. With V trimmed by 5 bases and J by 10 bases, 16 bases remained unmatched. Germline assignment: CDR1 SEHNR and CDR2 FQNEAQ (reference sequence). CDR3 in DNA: TGTGCCAGCAGCCCCTCGGCCAGGGGGCTTGGGTACGAGCAGTTCTTC. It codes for CASSPSARGLGYEQFF.

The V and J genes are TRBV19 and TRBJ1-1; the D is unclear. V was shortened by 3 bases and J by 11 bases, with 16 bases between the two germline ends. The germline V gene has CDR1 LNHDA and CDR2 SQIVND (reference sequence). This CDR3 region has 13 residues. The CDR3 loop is CASSIGSNQRAFF. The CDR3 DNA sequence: TGTGCCAGTAGTATTGGGTCTAACCAGCGGGCTTTCTTT.

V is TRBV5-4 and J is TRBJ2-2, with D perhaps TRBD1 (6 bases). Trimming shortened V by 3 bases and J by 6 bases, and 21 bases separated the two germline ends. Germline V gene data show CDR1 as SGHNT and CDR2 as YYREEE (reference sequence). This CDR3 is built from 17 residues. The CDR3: CASSSTQGSIPAGELFF. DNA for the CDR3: TGTGCCAGCAGCTCCACCCAGGGGAGTATTCCCGCCGGGGAGCTGTTTTTT.

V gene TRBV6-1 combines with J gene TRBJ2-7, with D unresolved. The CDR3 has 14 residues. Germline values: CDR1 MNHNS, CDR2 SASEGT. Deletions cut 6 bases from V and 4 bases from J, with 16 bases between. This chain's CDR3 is CASSSVAEPYEQYF. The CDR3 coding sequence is TGTGCCAGCAGCTCCGTGGCAGAACCTTACGAGCAGTACTTC.

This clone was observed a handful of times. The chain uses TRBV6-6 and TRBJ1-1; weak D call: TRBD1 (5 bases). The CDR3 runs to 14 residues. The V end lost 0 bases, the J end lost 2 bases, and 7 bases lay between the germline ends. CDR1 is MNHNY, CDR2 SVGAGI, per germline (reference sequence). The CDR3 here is CASSYSRGNTEAFF. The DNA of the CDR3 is TGTGCCAGCAGTTACTCTAGGGGAAACACTGAAGCTTTCTTT.

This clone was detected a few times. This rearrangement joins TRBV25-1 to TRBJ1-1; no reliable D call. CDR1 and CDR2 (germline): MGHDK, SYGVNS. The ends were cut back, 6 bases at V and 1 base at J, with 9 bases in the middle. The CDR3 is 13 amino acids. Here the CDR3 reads CASRAGENTEAFF. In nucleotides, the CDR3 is TGTGCCAGCAGGGCTGGTGAGAACACTGAAGCTTTCTTT.

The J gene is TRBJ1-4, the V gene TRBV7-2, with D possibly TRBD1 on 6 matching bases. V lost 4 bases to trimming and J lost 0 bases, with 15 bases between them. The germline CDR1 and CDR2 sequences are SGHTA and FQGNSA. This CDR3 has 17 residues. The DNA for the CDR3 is TGTGCCAGCAGCTCGGACAGCCTAGGTGCAACTAATGAAAAACTGTTTTTT. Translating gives CASSSDSLGATNEKLFF.

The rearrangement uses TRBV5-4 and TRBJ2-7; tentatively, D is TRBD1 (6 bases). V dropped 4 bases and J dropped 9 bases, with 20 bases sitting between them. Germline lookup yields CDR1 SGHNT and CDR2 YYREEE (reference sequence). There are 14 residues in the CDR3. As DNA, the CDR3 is TGTGCCAGCAGCCTGCAGGGGCTAACTACGAGGCAGTACTTC. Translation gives CASSLQGLTTRQYF.

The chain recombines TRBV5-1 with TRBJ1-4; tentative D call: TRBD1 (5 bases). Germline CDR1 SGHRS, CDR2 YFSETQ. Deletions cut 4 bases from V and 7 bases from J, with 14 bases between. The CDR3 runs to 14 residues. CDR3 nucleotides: TGCGCCAGCAGCCTGGCCAGCCAGGGTGAAAAACTGTTTTTT. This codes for CASSLASQGEKLFF.

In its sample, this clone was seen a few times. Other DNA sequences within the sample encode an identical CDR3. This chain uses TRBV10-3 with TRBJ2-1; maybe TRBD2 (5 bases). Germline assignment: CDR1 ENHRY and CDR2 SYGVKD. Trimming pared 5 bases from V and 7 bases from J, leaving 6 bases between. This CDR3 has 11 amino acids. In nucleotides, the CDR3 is TGTGCCATCAGTAGAGGGAATGAGCAGTTCTTC. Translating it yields CAISRGNEQFF.

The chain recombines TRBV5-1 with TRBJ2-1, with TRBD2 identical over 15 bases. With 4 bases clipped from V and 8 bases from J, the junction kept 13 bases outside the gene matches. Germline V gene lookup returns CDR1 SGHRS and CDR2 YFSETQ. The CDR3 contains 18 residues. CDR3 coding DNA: TGCGCCAGCAGCCCGGGACTAGCGGGAGGCCAATTCTTCGATGAGCAGTTCTTC. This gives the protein CASSPGLAGGQFFDEQFF. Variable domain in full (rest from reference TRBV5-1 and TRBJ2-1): KAGVTQTPRYLIKTRGQQVTLSCSPISGHRSVSWYQQTPGQGLQFLFEYFSETQRNKGNFPGRFSGRQFSNSRSEMNVSTLELGDSALYLCASSPGLAGGQFFDEQFFGPGTRLTVL.

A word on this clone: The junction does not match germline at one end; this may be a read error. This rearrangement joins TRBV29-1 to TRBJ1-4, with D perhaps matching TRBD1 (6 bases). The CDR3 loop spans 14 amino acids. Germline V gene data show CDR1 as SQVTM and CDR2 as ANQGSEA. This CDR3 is CSVGSQGTTEKLFF. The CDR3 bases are TGCAGCGTTGGTTCCCAGGGGACTACTGAAAAACTGTTTTTT.